The following is a T cell receptor beta chain sequence with its context. Its antigen is not known. Clones were read by immunoSEQ multiplex PCR, and TCRdb kept only the in-frame ones, dropping some. This table holds fewer than 400,000 clones, about 85% found once. The sample belongs to a study of Ad26.COV2.S vaccination and SARS-CoV-2 variants. Overall study results and limits: Reported post-vaccination CD8+ and CD4+ T cell responses to spike showed substantial breadth.

Indicated treatment: 15 to 20 received Ad26.COV2.S at low or high dose, single or two shots; about 5 received placebo; per-sample allocation not given. Sample collection was performed on day 63 after the first vaccine or placebo injection. This CDR3 has 15 residues. The V end lost 4 bases, the J end lost 0 bases, and 10 bases lay between the germline ends. The germline gives CDR1 LNHNV, CDR2 YYDKDF (reference sequence). The starting material was peripheral blood, obtained in a trial of Ad26.COV2.S vaccine versus placebo. This TCR came from a person aged 18 to 65 who received the Ad26.COV2.S COVID-19 vaccine or a placebo. The V call is TRBV15, the J call TRBJ1-3, with D possibly matching TRBD1 (5 bases). The CDR3 DNA reads TGTGCCACCAGCATTGGAGGGGCCTCTGGAAACACCATATATTTT. As protein: CATSIGGASGNTIYF.